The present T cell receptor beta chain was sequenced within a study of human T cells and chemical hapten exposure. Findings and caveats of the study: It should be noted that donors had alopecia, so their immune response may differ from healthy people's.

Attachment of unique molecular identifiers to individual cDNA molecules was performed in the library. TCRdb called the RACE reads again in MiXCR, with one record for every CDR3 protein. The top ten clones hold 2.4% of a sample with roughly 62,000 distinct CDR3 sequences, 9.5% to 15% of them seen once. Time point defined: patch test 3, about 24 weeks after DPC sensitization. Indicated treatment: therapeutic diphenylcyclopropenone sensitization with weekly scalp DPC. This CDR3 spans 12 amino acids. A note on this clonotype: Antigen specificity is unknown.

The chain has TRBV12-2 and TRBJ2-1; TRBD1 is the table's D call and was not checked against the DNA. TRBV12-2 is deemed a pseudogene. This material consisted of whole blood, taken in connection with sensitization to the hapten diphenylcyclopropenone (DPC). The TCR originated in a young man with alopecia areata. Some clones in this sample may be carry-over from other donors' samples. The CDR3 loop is CASRHRGVEQFF. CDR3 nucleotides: TGTGCAAGTCGCCACAGGGGAGTTGAGCAGTTCTTC.